This passage covers 10 T cell receptor beta chains from one sample sequenced in a study of graft-versus-host responses after intestinal transplantation. Their antigens remain unidentified. TCRdb's copy holds only in-frame clones and misses some; the assay was immunoSEQ multiplex PCR. The repertoire holds 90,000 to 150,000 clones, over 80% seen once, with more than 0.1% in the top ten. The specimen was unstimulated CD4+ T cells sorted from spleen or lymph node cells, collected before intestinal transplant. Receptor source: a human donor who received an intestinal transplant.

This chain connects TRBV6-5 to TRBJ1-1, with D unresolved. Germline V gene lookup returns CDR1 MNHEY and CDR2 SVGAGI. The CDR3 has 13 residues. The V gene lost 5 bases and the J gene lost 2 bases, with 9 bases spanning the gap. The CDR3 here is CASSGKINTEAFF. The DNA of the CDR3 is TGTGCCAGCAGTGGAAAGATTAACACTGAAGCTTTCTTT.

V gene TRBV9 combines with J gene TRBJ2-7, with a tentative D call TRBD1 (6 bases). The germline V gene encodes CDR1 SGDLS and CDR2 YYNGEE. The CDR3 covers 14 residues. Trimming took off 3 bases at V and 0 bases at J, with 10 bases between the two ends. This CDR3 is CASSATGASYEQYF. DNA for the CDR3: TGTGCCAGCAGCGCGACAGGAGCCTCCTACGAGCAGTACTTC.

The V and J genes are TRBV4-1 and TRBJ2-1; 7 bases align to TRBD2. Looked up from germline, CDR1 is MGHRA and CDR2 is YSYEKL. The CDR3 loop spans 14 amino acids. V lost 4 bases to trimming and J lost 4 bases; unmatched junction nucleotides: 4. This chain's CDR3 is CASSLAGPYNEQFF. CDR3 bases: TGCGCCAGCAGCCTAGCGGGCCCTTACAATGAGCAGTTCTTC.

The chain combines TRBV30 with TRBJ2-3; D is tentatively TRBD1 or TRBD2 (5 bases each). CDR3 size: 15 residues. Trimming shortened V by 2 bases and J by 2 bases, and 14 bases separated the two germline ends. The germline V gene has CDR1 GTSNPN and CDR2 SVGIG (reference sequence). CDR3 protein: CAWSKPGTVTDTQYF. The CDR3 region has the DNA TGTGCCTGGAGTAAACCGGGGACGGTCACAGATACGCAGTATTTT.

The chain joins TRBV7-8 to TRBJ1-5, with D possibly matching TRBD1 (5 bases). This CDR3 spans 15 amino acids. The V gene's germline CDR1 is SGHVS and CDR2 FQNEAQ. V lost 5 bases and J lost 7, with 18 bases in between. The CDR3 is CASSATGSGRQPQHF. The CDR3, as DNA: TGTGCCAGCAGCGCGACGGGGTCAGGGAGACAGCCCCAGCATTTT.

The V and J genes are TRBV7-3 and TRBJ2-2, with unresolved D. V was cut by 4 bases and J by 2 bases, with 11 bases left in between. CDR1 SGHTA and CDR2 FQGTGA come from the germline V gene. CDR3 size: 15 residues. CDR3 amino acids: CASSSASGNTGELFF. The CDR3 nucleotides are TGTGCCAGCAGCTCGGCTTCGGGTAACACCGGGGAGCTGTTTTTT.

The chain joins TRBV11-2 to TRBJ1-2; 7 positions agree with TRBD1. The germline V gene encodes CDR1 SGHAT and CDR2 FQNNGV. The junction had 6 bases not matched to a gene; V was cut back by 4 bases and J by 4 bases. This CDR3 is built from 14 residues. The CDR3: CASSSRDSRYGYTF. DNA of the CDR3: TGTGCCAGCAGCTCCCGGGACAGCCGCTATGGCTACACCTTC.

The chain uses TRBV5-1 and TRBJ2-3; 11 bases fit TRBD2. The CDR3 totals 16 residues. CDR1 SGHRS and CDR2 YFSETQ come from the germline V gene. The V and J ends lost 4 bases and 2 bases, in that order; junction bases with no gene match: 6. CDR3 DNA sequence: TGCGCCAGCAGCGGGGGACTAGCGGCCCCCACAGATACGCAGTATTTT. Residues: CASSGGLAAPTDTQYF.

A few counts support this clone. The rearrangement joins TRBV19 to TRBJ1-5; D ambiguous. CDR3 length equals 13 residues. Between the trimmed V and J ends, which lost 3 bases and 4 bases, there was a span of 7 bases. The germline CDR1 and CDR2 sequences are LNHDA and SQIVND (reference sequence). The DNA for the CDR3 is TGTGCCAGTAGTATGGTGGTTAATCAGCCCCAGCATTTT. Protein: CASSMVVNQPQHF.

This chain links TRBV28 with TRBJ1-1; 9 bases fit TRBD1. The CDR3 totals 14 residues. Germline assignment: CDR1 MDHEN and CDR2 SYDVKM. The junction had 7 bases not matched to a gene; V was cut back by 7 bases and J by 4 bases. CDR3 region: CASTSGTGTTEAFF. CDR3 bases: TGTGCCAGCACCTCCGGGACAGGGACCACTGAAGCTTTCTTT.